This T cell receptor beta chain was documented in a study of shared clonotypes between healthy human individuals (dated by TCRdb to the early 2020s). For the study in its entirety: The cohort comprised a couple of women and a few men aged 18 to 49 years. For each donor, CD4 naive and CD4 memory were each run on three plates, CD8 naive on two plates, and CD8 memory on one plate. Blood TCR repertoires of a handful of healthy adults were deeply sequenced to estimate repertoire size and the extent of clonotype sharing between individuals. Libraries were prepared and TCR repertoires were sequenced by different laboratories using diverse techniques, in order to increase sequencing depth and limit assay-specific biases. Leukapheresis yielded between about 0.94 and 8.9 billion PBMCs per donor.

With respect to this clone: The target of this receptor is not known. No much larger clone exists at a distance of one base, and base qualities are not known.

Here is what the overall study found, with its caveats: Clonotypes shared by all four sorted-subset donors showed higher generation probabilities than non-shared clonotypes. The genetic and exposure-history diversity represented was limited by the small number of donors. Around 5% of naive CD4, 3.5% of naive CD8, around 2.3% of memory CD4, and about 0.4% of memory CD8 clonotypes were shared across several donors. Rarefaction of sorted-subset datasets indicated incomplete sequencing despite the large sequencing depth. Based on pairwise subsampling, the degree of clonotype sharing among donors was expected to be affected by sequencing depth. Estimated clonotype richness was generally larger for naive than for memory subsets. Sampling was limited to blood, and TCR repertoires in tissue likely differ from TCR repertoires in blood.

Using the deep immunoSEQ assay, multiplex PCR amplified TCR CDR3 regions from genomic DNA. Extracted genomic DNA from each cell subset was distributed evenly across all wells of several immunoSEQ 96-well plates, and each plate was treated as a replicate. For sorted subsets, each replicate PCR was loaded with roughly 200 ng genomic DNA, equivalent to about 30,000 T cell genomes. The purified libraries were quantified using a Qubit 3.0 fluorometer, sized with a Bioanalyzer 2100, and then quantified again using the KAPA Library Quantification kit. Every immunoSEQ 96-well plate was sequenced on a separate single-read 150-cycle Illumina NextSeq 550 flow cell. The study's own analysis went as follows. Because only junctional sequences without quality scores were contained in the immunoSEQ output, filtering matching that applied to full-length reads could not be performed. Sequences were annotated with PyIR, a Python wrapper for IgBLAST v1.9, and V/J genes and CDR3 were assigned using IMGT germline references. Reads were removed for weak V/J assignments (E-value above 1e-6), missing CDR3, stop codons, out-of-frame junctions, or ambiguous translated residues. A V3J clonotype was defined by an identical inferred V gene, J gene, and CDR3 amino acid sequence. The percentage overlap between two repertoires was calculated by dividing the number of shared unique clonotypes by the size of the smaller repertoire. Richness of each repertoire was evaluated using RTK rarefaction, the Chao1 estimator, and Recon v2.1 estimates of unobserved clonotypes. For all TCRbeta clonotypes obtained by the gDNA method from four donors, generation probabilities were computed with OLGA. Imported from immuneACCESS, the table was reduced by TCRdb to in-frame sequences with V and J called. These copies leave out some clones; in studies compared against another copy, an unresolved V gene accounts for under half, and the cause of the remainder is not known. Clone size and V and J calls were adopted from that table, with D and trimming inferred from the DNA. For this sample the table gives 2,100,000 or so clones, of which approximately 94% were detected only once. The ten most abundant clones make up around 0.13% of the sample.

The donors were healthy, HIV-negative adults who had no recently reported acute infections or vaccinations. Every donor was a Caucasian adult living in Nashville, Tennessee, USA. CD4+ T cells were enriched by magnetic negative selection; naive cells were then positively selected on CD45RA, and the negative fraction formed the memory subset. Blood was obtained by leukapheresis, after which PBMCs were separated by Ficoll-Histopaque density gradient centrifugation and cryopreserved in liquid nitrogen vapor phase. Analytical flow cytometry was used to check the purity and quantity of each magnetically sorted T cell population. Each sorted fraction had its genomic DNA isolated and then quantified by UV absorbance on a Nanodrop 2000c. The origin of this receptor is a man younger than 35 in good health. Sequencing input: naive CD4+ T cells sorted from blood. The cell subset or site label, read with the paper, signifies: CD45RA+ positively selected.

The CDR3 in this case is CAEGDRRGNEQFF. Read as DNA, the sequence is TGTGCCGAGGGGGACAGGAGGGGCAATGAGCAGTTCTTC. The V and J segments used are TRBV30 and TRBJ2-1; 8 middle bases align to TRBD1. The germline V gene encodes CDR1 GTSNPN and CDR2 SVGIG (reference sequence). The CDR3 covers 13 residues, taking in both the cysteine and the phenylalanine. Only CDR3 DNA is held: 39 bases, read in frame from base 1. The junction shows trimming of 8 bases on V and 6 bases on J, and the gene matches do not reach 9 bases of it.